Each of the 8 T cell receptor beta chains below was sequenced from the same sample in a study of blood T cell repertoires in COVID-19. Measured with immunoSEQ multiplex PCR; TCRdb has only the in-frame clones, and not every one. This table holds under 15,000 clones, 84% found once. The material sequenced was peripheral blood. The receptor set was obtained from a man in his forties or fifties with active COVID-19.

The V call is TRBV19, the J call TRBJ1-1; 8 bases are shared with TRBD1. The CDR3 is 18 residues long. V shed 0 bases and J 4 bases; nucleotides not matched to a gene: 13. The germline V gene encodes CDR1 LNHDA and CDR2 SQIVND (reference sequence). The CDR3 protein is CASSIDHGYRGLATEAFF. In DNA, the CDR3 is TGTGCCAGTAGTATAGATCACGGCTACAGGGGGTTGGCCACTGAAGCTTTCTTT. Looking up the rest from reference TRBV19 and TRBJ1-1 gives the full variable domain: DGGITQSPKYLFRKEGQNVTLSCEQNLNHDAMYWYRQDPGQGLRLIYYSQIVNDFQKGDIAEGYSVSREKKESFPLTVTSAQKNPTAFYLCASSIDHGYRGLATEAFFGQGTRLTVV.

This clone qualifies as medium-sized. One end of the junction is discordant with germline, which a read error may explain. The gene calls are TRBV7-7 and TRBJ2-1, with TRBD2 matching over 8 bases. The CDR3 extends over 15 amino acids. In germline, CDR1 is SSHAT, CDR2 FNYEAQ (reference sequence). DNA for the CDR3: TGTGCTAGCAGCTCCGGACTAGCAGCGTACAATGAGCAGTTCTTC. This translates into CASSSGLAAYNEQFF. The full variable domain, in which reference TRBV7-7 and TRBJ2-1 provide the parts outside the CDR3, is GAGVSQSPRYKVTKRGQDVTLRCDPISSHATLYWYQQALGQGPEFLTYFNYEAQPDKSGLPSDRFSAERPEGSISTLTIQRTEQRDSAMYRCASSSGLAAYNEQFFGPGTRLTVL.

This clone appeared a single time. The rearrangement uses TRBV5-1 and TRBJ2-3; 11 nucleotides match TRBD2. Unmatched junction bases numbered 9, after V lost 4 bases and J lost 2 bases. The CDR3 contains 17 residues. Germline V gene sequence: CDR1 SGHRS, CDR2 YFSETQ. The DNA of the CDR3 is TGCGCCAGCAGCCTTCGACTAGCGGGGCAGCTCACAGATACGCAGTATTTT. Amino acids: CASSLRLAGQLTDTQYF.

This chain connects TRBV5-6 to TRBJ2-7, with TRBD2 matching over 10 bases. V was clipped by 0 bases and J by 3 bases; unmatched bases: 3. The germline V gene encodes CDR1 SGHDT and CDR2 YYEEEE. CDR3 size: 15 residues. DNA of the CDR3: TGTGCCAGCAGCTTGGGGGAGCGGGAGGGCTACGAGCAGTACTTC. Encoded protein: CASSLGEREGYEQYF.

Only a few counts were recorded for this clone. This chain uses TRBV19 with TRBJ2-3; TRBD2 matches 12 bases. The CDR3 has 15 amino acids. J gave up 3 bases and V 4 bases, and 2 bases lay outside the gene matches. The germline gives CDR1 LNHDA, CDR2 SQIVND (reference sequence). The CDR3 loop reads CASSSGTSGTDTQYF. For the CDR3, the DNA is TGTGCCAGTAGTAGCGGGACTAGCGGGACAGATACGCAGTATTTT.

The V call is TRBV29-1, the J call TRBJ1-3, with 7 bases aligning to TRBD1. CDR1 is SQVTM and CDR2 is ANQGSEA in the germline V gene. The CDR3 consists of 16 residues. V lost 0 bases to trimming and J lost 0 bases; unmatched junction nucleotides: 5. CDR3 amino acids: CSVEDWAGGSGNTIYF. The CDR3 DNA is TGCAGCGTTGAAGATTGGGCAGGGGGCTCTGGAAACACCATATATTTT.

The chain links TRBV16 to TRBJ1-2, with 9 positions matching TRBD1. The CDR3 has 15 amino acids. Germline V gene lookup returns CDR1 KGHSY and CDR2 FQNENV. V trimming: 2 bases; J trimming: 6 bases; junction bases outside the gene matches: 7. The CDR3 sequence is CASSQENRGRDGYTF. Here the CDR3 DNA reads TGTGCCAGCAGCCAAGAAAACAGGGGGCGGGATGGCTACACCTTC.

The CDR3 region is CASSSPLTGNYGYTF. DNA for the CDR3: TGTGCCAGCAGCTCCCCGCTGACAGGGAACTATGGCTACACCTTC. The chain combines TRBV7-8 with TRBJ1-2, with TRBD1 matching over 7 bases. V lost 4 bases, J lost 2 bases, and 7 bases stayed unmatched. Per germline, CDR1 SGHVS and CDR2 FQNEAQ. This CDR3 comprises 15 residues.